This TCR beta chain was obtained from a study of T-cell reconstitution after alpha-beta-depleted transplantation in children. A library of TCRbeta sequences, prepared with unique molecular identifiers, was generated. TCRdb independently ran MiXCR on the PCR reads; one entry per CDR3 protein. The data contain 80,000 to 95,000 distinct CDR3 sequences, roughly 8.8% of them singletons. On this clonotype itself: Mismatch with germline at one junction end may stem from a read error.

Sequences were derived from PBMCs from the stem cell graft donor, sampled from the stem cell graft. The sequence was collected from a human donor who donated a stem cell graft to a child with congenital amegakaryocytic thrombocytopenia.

In DNA, the CDR3 is TGCTGTGCTAGAGATAGAGGACTAGCGGGAGCTTTGGATACGCAGTATTTT. As protein: CCARDRGLAGALDTQYF. The chain carries TRBV20-1 and TRBJ2-3; 13 bases line up with TRBD2. The CDR3 runs 17 residues. Looked up from germline, CDR1 is DFQATT and CDR2 is SNEGSKA (reference sequence).